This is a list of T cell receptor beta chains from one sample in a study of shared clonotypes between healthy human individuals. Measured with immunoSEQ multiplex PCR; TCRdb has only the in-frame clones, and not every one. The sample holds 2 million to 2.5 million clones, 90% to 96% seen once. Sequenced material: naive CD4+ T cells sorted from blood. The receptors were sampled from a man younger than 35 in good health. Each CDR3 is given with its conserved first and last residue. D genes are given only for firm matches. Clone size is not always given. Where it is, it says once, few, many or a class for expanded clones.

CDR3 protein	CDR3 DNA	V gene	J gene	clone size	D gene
CASSKRTLQETQYF	TGTGCCAGCAGCAAACGGACTCTTCAAGAGACCCAGTACTTC	TRBV21-1	TRBJ2-5	NA	NA
CASSIPGQGGGYTF	TGTGCCAGTAGTATACCGGGACAGGGAGGCGGCTACACCTTC	TRBV19	TRBJ1-2	once	TRBD1
CATSSSLAGDEEDTGELFF	TGTGCCACCAGCAGTAGCTTAGCGGGAGACGAGGAGGACACCGGGGAGCTGTTTTTT	TRBV15	TRBJ2-2	NA	TRBD2
CASSQEVLQGREKLFF	TGCGCCAGCAGCCAAGAAGTCTTGCAGGGGAGGGAAAAACTGTTTTTT	TRBV4-3	TRBJ1-4	NA	NA
CASSSLPGQGTYEQYF	TGTGCCAGCAGCTCCCTGCCGGGACAGGGAACCTACGAGCAGTACTTC	TRBV11-2	TRBJ2-7	NA	TRBD1
CASSLPGSSYNSPLHF	TGTGCCAGCAGTTTACCAGGGAGCTCCTATAATTCACCCCTCCACTTT	TRBV28	TRBJ1-6	NA	NA
CASSPGEGDHEKLFF	TGTGCCAGCAGCCCTGGGGAGGGAGATCATGAAAAACTGTTTTTT	TRBV6-5	TRBJ1-4	NA	NA
CASSQGLGGALFRANVLTF	TGCGCCAGCAGCCAAGGGTTAGGAGGGGCTCTGTTTAGGGCCAACGTCCTGACTTTC	TRBV4-3	TRBJ2-6	NA	NA
CASSLGPGQAYEQYF	TGTGCCAGCAGCTTGGGACCGGGACAGGCCTACGAGCAGTACTTC	TRBV11-3	TRBJ2-7	NA	TRBD1
CASSQVRYSLERSSTDTQYF	TGCGCCAGCAGCCAAGTCCGTTACAGCCTTGAGCGGTCTAGCACAGATACGCAGTATTTT	TRBV4-1	TRBJ2-3	once	NA
CASSQASYYWPQHF	TGCGCCAGCAGCCAAGCATCCTACTATTGGCCCCAGCATTTT	TRBV4-1	TRBJ1-5	once	NA
CASSTELASTDTQYF	TGTGCCAGCAGCACCGAACTAGCGAGCACAGATACGCAGTATTTT	TRBV6-5	TRBJ2-3	once	TRBD2
CATSSPSGPHTDTQYF	TGTGCCACCAGCAGCCCGTCGGGGCCCCACACAGATACGCAGTATTTT	TRBV15	TRBJ2-3	NA	NA
CASMVPAGGTYEQYF	TGTGCCAGCATGGTACCGGCAGGGGGCACGTACGAGCAGTACTTC	TRBV6-1	TRBJ2-7	NA	TRBD1
CASSSEGGAFSYEQYF	TGTGCCAGCAGCTCGGAGGGAGGTGCGTTTTCCTACGAGCAGTACTTC	TRBV13	TRBJ2-7	NA	NA
CASSMGQTATNEKLFF	TGTGCCAGCAGCATGGGACAGACTGCAACTAATGAAAAACTGTTTTTT	TRBV11-2	TRBJ1-4	NA	TRBD1
CASSLDGGAYEQYF	TGTGCCAGCAGTCTGGATGGAGGGGCCTACGAGCAGTACTTC	TRBV6-5	TRBJ2-7	NA	NA